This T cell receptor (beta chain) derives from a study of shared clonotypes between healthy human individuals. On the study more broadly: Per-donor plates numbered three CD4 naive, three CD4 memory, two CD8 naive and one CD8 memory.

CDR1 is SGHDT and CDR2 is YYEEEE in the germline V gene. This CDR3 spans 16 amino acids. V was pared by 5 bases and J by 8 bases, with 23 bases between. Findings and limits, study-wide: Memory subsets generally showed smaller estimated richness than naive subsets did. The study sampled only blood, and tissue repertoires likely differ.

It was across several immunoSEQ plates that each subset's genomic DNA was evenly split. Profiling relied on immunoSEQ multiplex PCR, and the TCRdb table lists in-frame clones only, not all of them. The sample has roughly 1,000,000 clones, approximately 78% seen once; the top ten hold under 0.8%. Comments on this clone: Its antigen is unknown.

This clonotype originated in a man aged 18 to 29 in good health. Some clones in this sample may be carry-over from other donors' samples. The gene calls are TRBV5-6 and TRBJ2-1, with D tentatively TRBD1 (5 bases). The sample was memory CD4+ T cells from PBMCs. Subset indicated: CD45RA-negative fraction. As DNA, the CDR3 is TGTGCCAGCAGATCCGCGGTGACAGCCCATGAGGATGAGCAGTTCTTC. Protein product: CASRSAVTAHEDEQFF. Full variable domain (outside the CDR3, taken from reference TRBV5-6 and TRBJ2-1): DAGVTQSPTHLIKTRGQQVTLRCSPKSGHDTVSWYQQALGQGPQFIFQYYEEEERQRGNFPDRFSGHQFPNYSSELNVNALLLGDSALYLCASRSAVTAHEDEQFFGPGTRLTVL.